A selection of T cell receptor beta chains follows, all from one sample in a study of blood T cell repertoires in COVID-19. Profiled with immunoSEQ multiplex PCR; TCRdb holds only in-frame clones, not every one. Of around 300,000 clones listed, around nine tenths were seen once; the top ten hold approximately 4%. The sample taken for sequencing was peripheral blood. These receptors came from a woman in her fifties or sixties with active or convalescent COVID-19. Each CDR3 is given with its conserved first and last residue. A D gene is named only where the DNA matches it firmly. Part of the rows lack a size; the others show once, few, many or a class for expanded clones.

clone_size j_call d_call v_call cdr3_nt cdr3_aa
. TRBJ1-5 TRBD1 TRBV7-6 TGTGCCAGCAGCGAAAGGACAGGGCAAGGCAATCAGCCCCAGCATTTT CASSERTGQGNQPQHF
. TRBJ2-5 . TRBV7-7 TGTGCTAGCAGCCCCAGACTAGGTCGGGAGACCCAGTACTTC CASSPRLGRETQYF
once TRBJ2-6 . TRBV29-1 TGCAGCGGGTACGTGGTACGAGAGAGTTCTGGGGCCAACGTCCTGACTTTC CSGYVVRESSGANVLTF
. TRBJ1-2 . TRBV30 TGTGCCTGGAGTCCGCAACTCTATGGCTACACCTTC CAWSPQLYGYTF
. TRBJ2-1 . TRBV20-1 TGCAGTGCTAGTCGGTCTGGTTCCTACAATGAGCAGTTCTTC CSASRSGSYNEQFF
. TRBJ2-3 TRBD2 TRBV3-1/TRBV3-2 TGTGCCAGCAGCCAAGGTATTAGCGGGGGTCCCACAGATACGCAGTATTTT CASSQGISGGPTDTQYF
. TRBJ2-5 . TRBV28 TGTGCCAGCAGTTTTCAGGGAAGGGTCACAGAGACCCAGTACTTC CASSFQGRVTETQYF
. TRBJ1-4 . TRBV19 TGTGCCAGTACCCTAATGCGCAGTCAGGCAACTAATGAAAAACTGTTTTTT CASTLMRSQATNEKLFF
. TRBJ1-1 TRBD1 TRBV7-6 TGTGCCAGCAGCAAGGACAGGGCCACTGAAGCTTTCTTT CASSKDRATEAFF
. TRBJ1-6 . TRBV5-4 TGTGCCAGCAGCGCCGGCGCAGGTTCCTTAAATTCACCCCTCCACTTT CASSAGAGSLNSPLHF
. TRBJ1-2 TRBD1 TRBV5-1 TGCGCCAGCAGCTTGGGAGGGTCAGGGGGTTCTCCTGGCTACACCTTC CASSLGGSGGSPGYTF
once TRBJ2-1 . TRBV2 TGTGCCAGCAGTGAAGCGGGGGGTTCCTACAATGAGCAGTTCTTC CASSEAGGSYNEQFF
. TRBJ1-1 TRBD1 TRBV5-5 TGTGCCAGCACCCGGACAGGGGCGAACACTGAAGCTTTCTTT CASTRTGANTEAFF
. TRBJ1-1 . TRBV5-1 TGCGCCAGCAGCAAAGGGTATCTGGGTAGCGCTGAAGCTTTCTTT CASSKGYLGSAEAFF
. TRBJ2-7 . TRBV5-5 TGTGCCAGCAGCGCACAGGGTAGCTCCTACGAGCAGTACTTC CASSAQGSSYEQYF
. TRBJ2-1 . TRBV5-1 TGCGCCAGCAGCTTGGGGTCCAGGGTTATCGATGAGCAGTTCTTC CASSLGSRVIDEQFF
. TRBJ2-7 TRBD2 TRBV6-6 TGTGCCAGCAGTCCTCGGACTAGCGGGAGAAATACCTCCTACGAGCAGTACTTC CASSPRTSGRNTSYEQYF
. TRBJ2-1 . TRBV7-9 TGTGCCAGCAGCTTAGTTCTGGGGCAGAGCTCCTACAATGAGCAGTTCTTC CASSLVLGQSSYNEQFF
once TRBJ1-1 . TRBV18 TGTGCCAGCTCACCTGCACAGGTCGGTGGGGACACTGAAGCTTTCTTT CASSPAQVGGDTEAFF
once TRBJ1-2 . TRBV6-5 TGTGCCAGCACCCGAGGGCATAACTATGGCTACACCTTC CASTRGHNYGYTF
. TRBJ2-1 TRBD2 TRBV2 TGTGCCAGCAGCCCGGGACTAGCGGGTTACAATGAGCAGTTCTTC CASSPGLAGYNEQFF
. TRBJ2-7 . TRBV4-3 TGCGCCAGCAGCCAAGTTTCGGGTCGCGAGCAGTACTTC CASSQVSGREQYF
once TRBJ2-7 TRBD1 TRBV6-2/TRBV6-3 TGTGCCAGCAGTTCCACATCCGGGACAGGGGCCATGTACGAGCAGTACTTC CASSSTSGTGAMYEQYF
. TRBJ2-1 TRBD1 TRBV11-1 TGTGCCAGCAGCTCAGACAGGGGCTCCTACAATGAGCAGTTCTTC CASSSDRGSYNEQFF
. TRBJ2-2 . TRBV19 TGTGCCAGTAGACCAGGGCCCACCGGGGAGCTGTTTTTT CASRPGPTGELFF
. TRBJ1-5 . TRBV28 TGTGCCAGCAGCTTGACATCAAGCAATCAGCCCCAGCATTTT CASSLTSSNQPQHF
. TRBJ2-7 . TRBV3-1/TRBV3-2 TGTGCCAGCAGCCCCTTGGTAGGGGATAACGAGCAGTACTTC CASSPLVGDNEQYF
. TRBJ1-5 . TRBV27 TGTGCCAGCAGTCTCAGGGAGGGGAATCAGCCCCAGCATTTT CASSLREGNQPQHF
. TRBJ2-1 TRBD2 TRBV5-1 TGCGCCAGCAGCTTGGGAGCGGGAGCAAACAATGAGCAGTTCTTC CASSLGAGANNEQFF
. TRBJ1-5 TRBD1 TRBV9 TGTGCCAGCAGCGTAGACGGAGGGACAGGGTATCAGCCCCAGCATTTT CASSVDGGTGYQPQHF
. TRBJ1-1 . TRBV4-3 TGCGCCAGCAGCCACAAACCCCAGGGGACAACTGAAGCTTTCTTT CASSHKPQGTTEAFF
once TRBJ1-4 . TRBV7-9 TGTGCCAGCAGCCACGCTTTTATTAGTAATGAAAAACTGTTTTTT CASSHAFISNEKLFF
. TRBJ1-5 TRBD1 TRBV7-9 TGTGCCAGCAGCCAGGGGGCCGGGAACAATCAGCCCCAGCATTTT CASSQGAGNNQPQHF
few TRBJ1-2 . TRBV28 TGTGCCAGCAGTTTTGTCGGGGTCTCCGAAGGCTACACCTTC CASSFVGVSEGYTF
. TRBJ1-5 TRBD1 TRBV27 TGTGCCACTGCCGGGACAGGGGGAGCCGGGAGTCAGCCCCAGCATTTT CATAGTGGAGSQPQHF
. TRBJ2-7 TRBD2 TRBV7-6 TGTGCCAGCAGCTTATCTCCGGGAGGGCCCGGGGACGAGCAGTACTTC CASSLSPGGPGDEQYF
. TRBJ2-7 TRBD2 TRBV5-5 TGTGCCAGCAGCTTGTCAGTGGCTAGCGGAGACTACGAGCAGTACTTC CASSLSVASGDYEQYF
. TRBJ2-2 . TRBV2 TGTGCCAGCACCTCCTCGGCGGGAAGCACCGGGGAGCTGTTTTTT CASTSSAGSTGELFF
. TRBJ2-2 TRBD2 TRBV14 TGTGCCAGCAGCCCGAGGACTAGCCAAACCGGGGAGCTGTTTTTT CASSPRTSQTGELFF
. TRBJ1-6 . TRBV28 TGTGCCAGCAGTCTTACTAGGACCAAATTACCCCTCCACTTT CASSLTRTKLPLHF
. TRBJ1-4 . TRBV7-8 TGTGCCAGCAGCCCGCAGGCCTCTAATGAAAAACTGTTTTTT CASSPQASNEKLFF
. TRBJ2-7 TRBD1 TRBV6-1 TGTGCCAGCAGTGCCCTCCATCGACAGGGGACCTACGAGCAGTACTTC CASSALHRQGTYEQYF
. TRBJ1-5 . TRBV2 TGTGCCAGCAGTGAAGCCCAGGGCAATCAGCCCCAGCATTTT CASSEAQGNQPQHF
. TRBJ1-1 . TRBV19 TGTGCCAGTAGTATCAGGGACAACCGTGAAGCTTTCTTT CASSIRDNREAFF
. TRBJ1-2 . TRBV7-9 TGTGCCAGCAGCTTAATATCCTATGGCTACACCTTC CASSLISYGYTF
. TRBJ1-4 TRBD1 TRBV4-1 TGCGCCAGCAGCCAAGATCCCCACGACAGGGGTTATGAAAAACTGTTTTTT CASSQDPHDRGYEKLFF
once TRBJ2-2 TRBD1 TRBV14 TGTGCCAGCAGCCAGAGGACAGGGGTGGACACCGGGGAGCTGTTTTTT CASSQRTGVDTGELFF
. TRBJ1-3 . TRBV5-6 TGTGCCAGCAGCCCGCCGATCGGACATTACTCTGGAAACACCATATATTTT CASSPPIGHYSGNTIYF
. TRBJ2-3 . TRBV7-2 TGTGCCAGCAGCCCCCCTAGGGGCTCACCAGATACGCAGTATTTT CASSPPRGSPDTQYF
once TRBJ1-5 . TRBV7-3 TGTGCCAGCAGCTCCAAGGGCCCCCCGGAGGGGAGCAATCAGCCCCAGCATTTT CASSSKGPPEGSNQPQHF
. TRBJ2-7 TRBD1 TRBV6-5 TGTGCCACCTACGGACAGGGGGCCTACGAGCAGTACTTC CATYGQGAYEQYF
. TRBJ1-1 . TRBV7-2 TGTGCCAGCAGCTTTCTAGGGGGGGTCAACACTGAAGCTTTCTTT CASSFLGGVNTEAFF
. TRBJ1-2 TRBD1 TRBV7-2 TGTGCCAGCAGCTCTACAGGGGGAGACTATGGCTACACCTTC CASSSTGGDYGYTF
. TRBJ1-4 . TRBV19 TGTGCCAGTAGTAGGGAGATTGCAACTAATGAAAAACTGTTTTTT CASSREIATNEKLFF
. TRBJ1-1 . TRBV5-1 TGCGCCAGCAGCTTGGTCATGAACACTGAAGCTTTCTTT CASSLVMNTEAFF
. TRBJ1-2 . TRBV21-1 TGTGCCAGCAGCAAGGACACATTGGAAGGCTACACCTTC CASSKDTLEGYTF
. TRBJ2-5 TRBD2 TRBV12-3/TRBV12-4 TGTGCCACCACGACTAGCCCAAAAGAGACCCAGTACTTC CATTTSPKETQYF
. TRBJ1-1 . TRBV19 TGTGCCAGTAGTTCCGTCGGAGAGAGCACTGAAGCTTTCTTT CASSSVGESTEAFF
. TRBJ1-1 . TRBV18 TGTGCCAGCTCACAAAATGGACAGTCCGAAGCTTTCTTT CASSQNGQSEAFF